This entry lists 27 T cell receptor beta chains sequenced from one sample in a study of shared clonotypes between healthy human individuals. Profiling relied on immunoSEQ multiplex PCR, and the TCRdb table lists in-frame clones only, not all of them. The sample includes approximately 2.5 million clones, approximately 92% of them seen just once. Sequenced material: naive CD4+ T cells sorted from blood. The subset was: CD45RA+ positively selected. Receptors originate from a young man in good health.

This chain links TRBV9 with TRBJ2-3, with 8 bases fitting TRBD1. Germline-derived CDR1 and CDR2 are SGDLS and YYNGEE. With V trimmed by 1 base and J by 3 bases, 4 bases remained unmatched. The length of the CDR3 is 15 residues. The CDR3 sequence is CASSVTGGRTDTQYF. In nucleotides, the CDR3 is TGTGCCAGCAGCGTAACAGGGGGTAGAACAGATACGCAGTATTTT.

The chain links TRBV6-5 to TRBJ2-5; 12 bases fit TRBD2. With V trimmed by 7 bases and J by 7 bases, 4 bases remained unmatched. Germline V gives CDR1 MNHEY, CDR2 SVGAGI. The CDR3 runs to 13 residues. CDR3 nucleotides: TGTGCCAGCACCCCTAGCGGGGGGGTGACCCAGTACTTC. It translates to CASTPSGGVTQYF.

The chain combines TRBV11-1 with TRBJ2-5; D call uncertain. CDR1 is SGHAT and CDR2 is FQDESV in the germline V gene (reference sequence). This CDR3 has 13 residues. Deletions cut 5 bases from V and 1 base from J, with 8 bases between. CDR3 DNA: TGTGCCAGCAGCCAAGGGTCCCAAGAGACCCAGTACTTC. Its protein is CASSQGSQETQYF.

The chain combines TRBV6-6 with TRBJ2-2; 7 nucleotides match TRBD1. In germline, CDR1 is MNHNY, CDR2 SVGAGI (reference sequence). The CDR3 extends over 15 amino acids. After removal of 6 bases from V and 2 bases from J, the junction contained 6 bases not matched to a gene. CDR3 loop: CASRPGQINTGELFF. CDR3 nucleotide sequence: TGTGCCAGCAGGCCGGGACAGATAAACACCGGGGAGCTGTTTTTT.

The V and J genes are TRBV4-1 and TRBJ1-2; D uncertain. The V end lost 1 base, the J end lost 4 bases, and 10 bases lay between the germline ends. The CDR3 length is 14 residues. Germline V lookup: CDR1 MGHRA, CDR2 YSYEKL. The CDR3 protein is CASSQGTVFYGYTF. CDR3 nucleotide sequence: TGCGCCAGCAGCCAAGGGACGGTTTTCTATGGCTACACCTTC.

This chain connects TRBV19 to TRBJ2-7; no clear D gene. The CDR3 is 15 amino acids. Trimming shortened V by 3 bases and J by 0 bases, and 12 bases separated the two germline ends. Germline CDR1 reads LNHDA; CDR2 reads SQIVND (reference sequence). In DNA form, the CDR3 reads TGTGCCAGTAGTATTGGGCCACAGACCTCCTACGAGCAGTACTTC. It codes for CASSIGPQTSYEQYF.

About this clone: Other DNA sequences within the sample encode an identical CDR3. This chain connects TRBV5-6 to TRBJ1-3; 9 bases are a match to TRBD1. This CDR3 is 16 amino acids long. Germline V gene sequence: CDR1 SGHDT, CDR2 YYEEEE. Trimming at V came to 0 bases and at J to 1 base, leaving 2 bases not matched to a gene. The CDR3, as DNA: TGTGCCAGCAGCTTGGCCGGGACAGGGTCTGGAAACACCATATATTTT. Amino acid sequence: CASSLAGTGSGNTIYF. The variable domain in full, completed from reference TRBV5-6 and TRBJ1-3, reads DAGVTQSPTHLIKTRGQQVTLRCSPKSGHDTVSWYQQALGQGPQFIFQYYEEEERQRGNFPDRFSGHQFPNYSSELNVNALLLGDSALYLCASSLAGTGSGNTIYFGEGSWLTVV.

This rearrangement joins TRBV5-1 to TRBJ1-1; 7 nucleotides agree with TRBD1. V lost 3 bases to trimming and J lost 1 base; unmatched junction nucleotides: 6. CDR3 length: 15 residues. The germline gives CDR1 SGHRS, CDR2 YFSETQ. The CDR3 nucleotides are TGCGCCAGCAGCTCTCCGGGACAGTCGAACACTGAAGCTTTCTTT. Translating it yields CASSSPGQSNTEAFF.

This chain uses TRBV6-4 with TRBJ1-1; D perhaps matches TRBD1 (6 bases). Trimming stripped 4 bases from V and 7 bases from J, with 19 bases between. The V gene's germline CDR1 is MRHNA and CDR2 SNTAGT. The CDR3 consists of 15 residues. The CDR3, as DNA: TGTGCCAGCAGTGCGCAACAGGGCGGGTCATATGAAGCTTTCTTT. It codes for CASSAQQGGSYEAFF.

The rearrangement joins TRBV19 to TRBJ2-6; TRBD1 agrees at 7 bases. The CDR3 consists of 16 residues. Germline CDR1 and CDR2: LNHDA and SQIVND (reference sequence). V gave up 3 bases and J gave up 4 bases; unmatched junction bases: 6. The CDR3 DNA reads TGTGCCAGTAGTATCCGACAGGGTACCGGGGCCAACGTCCTGACTTTC. Its translation is CASSIRQGTGANVLTF. The full variable domain, its missing parts supplied by reference TRBV19 and TRBJ2-6, is DGGITQSPKYLFRKEGQNVTLSCEQNLNHDAMYWYRQDPGQGLRLIYYSQIVNDFQKGDIAEGYSVSREKKESFPLTVTSAQKNPTAFYLCASSIRQGTGANVLTFGAGSRLTVL.

This rearrangement joins TRBV12-5 to TRBJ2-5, with 8 bases fitting TRBD1. With V trimmed by 1 base and J by 5 bases, 18 bases remained unmatched. The CDR3 loop spans 19 amino acids. CDR1 is LGHNT, CDR2 FRNRAP, per germline. CDR3 DNA: TGTGCTAGTGGTTTGGCCCTCCCCCTAGGACAGGGAATGAGGGAGACCCAGTACTTC. Translated: CASGLALPLGQGMRETQYF.

In this sample, this clone turned up a few times. Other DNA sequences in this sample translate to the same CDR3. The chain couples TRBV2 to TRBJ1-6, with 8 bases aligning to TRBD1. Germline CDR1 reads SNHLY; CDR2 reads FYNNEI. V lost 6 bases, J lost 10 bases, and 8 bases stayed unmatched. CDR3 length equals 14 residues. CDR3 sequence: CASSPRTGNSPLHF. CDR3 DNA sequence: TGTGCCAGCAGCCCCCGGACAGGGAACTCACCCCTCCACTTT.

DNA for the CDR3: TGCAGCGCTATTACTCCGGGACACTCGAAAAACTATGGCTACACCTTC. Encoded protein: CSAITPGHSKNYGYTF. The rearrangement links TRBV29-1 to TRBJ1-2; maybe TRBD1 (6 bases). V dropped 7 bases and J dropped 2 bases, with 23 bases sitting between them. This CDR3 has 16 amino acids. Germline V gene lookup returns CDR1 SQVTM and CDR2 ANQGSEA.

The chain links TRBV7-8 to TRBJ2-3, with 11 bases aligning to TRBD1. Germline V lookup: CDR1 SGHVS, CDR2 FQNEAQ. V shed 3 bases and J 6 bases; nucleotides not matched to a gene: 8. The CDR3 consists of 16 residues. The CDR3 bases are TGTGCCAGCAGCTTGCCCGGGACAGGGGGTCTGGATACGCAGTATTTT. This sequence encodes CASSLPGTGGLDTQYF.

The chain recombines TRBV11-3 with TRBJ2-3; D is tentatively TRBD1 or TRBD2 (5 bases each). This CDR3 has 16 residues. From germline, CDR1 is SGHNT and CDR2 YENEEA. V lost 0 bases, J lost 2 bases, and 12 bases lay in between. The CDR3 spells CASSLDLSGTTDTQYF. DNA of the CDR3: TGTGCCAGCAGCTTAGATCTTTCGGGGACCACAGATACGCAGTATTTT.

This clone was recorded a few times. This sample includes further DNA sequences coding for the same CDR3. The chain is built from TRBV20-1 and TRBJ2-3; D not resolved. Trimming stripped 3 bases from V and 6 bases from J, with 4 bases between. This CDR3 has 10 residues. CDR1 is DFQATT and CDR2 is SNEGSKA in the germline V gene (reference sequence). The CDR3 loop is CSARRDTQYF. The CDR3 DNA reads as TGCAGTGCTAGGAGGGATACGCAGTATTTT.

This chain connects TRBV7-2 to TRBJ2-1; TRBD2 agrees at 8 bases. The CDR3 covers 14 residues. CDR1 is SGHTA, CDR2 FQGNSA, per germline. The V and J ends lost 3 bases and 7 bases, in that order; junction bases with no gene match: 5. The CDR3 nucleotides are TGTGCCAGCAGCTTCGCGGGGGGAACGAATGAGCAGTTCTTC. The encoded protein is CASSFAGGTNEQFF.

The gene calls are TRBV7-2 and TRBJ1-2, with 7 bases that match TRBD1. The CDR3 loop spans 16 amino acids. V lost 1 base and J lost 0; bases outside the gene matches: 5. Per germline, CDR1 SGHTA and CDR2 FQGNSA. CDR3 sequence (DNA): TGTGCCAGCAGCTTAGATAGGGACAGAGCTAACTATGGCTACACCTTC. Residues: CASSLDRDRANYGYTF.

The chain joins TRBV5-6 to TRBJ1-1; 7 nucleotides agree with TRBD1. Germline assignment: CDR1 SGHDT and CDR2 YYEEEE. The trim removed 4 bases at V and 6 bases at J, leaving 12 bases unmatched. There are 15 residues in the CDR3. CDR3 nucleotide sequence: TGTGCCAGCAGCACCGTCCGGGACAGAAGCGCTGAAGCTTTCTTT. Residues: CASSTVRDRSAEAFF.

This clone turned up a few times. Other DNA sequences in the same sample also yield this CDR3. V usage is TRBV19 and J usage is TRBJ1-5; D remains unclear. The ends were cut back, 1 base at V and 4 bases at J, with 2 bases in the middle. Germline CDR1 and CDR2: LNHDA and SQIVND (reference sequence). The CDR3 has 12 residues. CDR3 sequence: CASSIVNQPQHF. CDR3 coding DNA: TGTGCCAGTAGTATAGTTAATCAGCCCCAGCATTTT.

The chain has TRBV7-8 and TRBJ2-3; D uncertain. V was trimmed by 5 bases and J by 1 base, leaving 13 bases between them. CDR1 and CDR2 (germline): SGHVS, FQNEAQ. This CDR3 has 15 residues. In DNA form, the CDR3 reads TGTGCCAGCAGCGTCCCGTCTTGGGGCACAGATACGCAGTATTTT. It specifies CASSVPSWGTDTQYF.

CDR3 in DNA: TGTGCCAGCACCAATGACAGGGATAATGAAAAACTGTTTTTT. Encoded protein: CASTNDRDNEKLFF. The chain couples TRBV21-1 to TRBJ1-4; the table's D call, TRBD1, was not checked against the DNA. TRBV21-1 is designated a pseudogene. The CDR3 loop spans 14 amino acids.

V and J are TRBV4-3 and TRBJ2-1; 7 bases are a match to TRBD2. V shed 0 bases and J 4 bases; nucleotides not matched to a gene: 9. This CDR3 comprises 17 residues. Germline assignment: CDR1 LGHNA and CDR2 YSLEER. This CDR3 is CASSQDLASGSYNEQFF. As DNA, the CDR3 is TGCGCCAGCAGCCAAGATCTCGCTAGCGGATCATACAATGAGCAGTTCTTC.

This chain uses TRBV18 with TRBJ1-1; 8 bases fit TRBD1. The CDR3 has 17 residues. Germline V CDR1 and CDR2: KGHSH, LQKENI. V gave up 1 base and J gave up 2 bases; unmatched junction bases: 9. The CDR3 coding sequence is TGTGCCAGCTCACCACAACAGGGGGTGCTTGCCAACACTGAAGCTTTCTTT. Amino acids: CASSPQQGVLANTEAFF.

With regard to this clone: This same CDR3 is encoded by further DNA sequences in the sample. The V call is TRBV4-1, the J call TRBJ2-3, with TRBD2 as a possible D gene (5 bases). V was pared by 4 bases and J by 6 bases, with 11 bases between. CDR1 and CDR2 from the germline V gene are MGHRA and YSYEKL. The CDR3 runs to 13 residues. CDR3 sequence (DNA): TGCGCCAGCAGCCTCGAGGGAACGGATACGCAGTATTTT. Protein sequence: CASSLEGTDTQYF.

Remarks on this clone: Other DNA sequences of this sample code for an identical CDR3. The chain employs TRBV10-3 and TRBJ1-2, with no clear D. Trimming removed 4 bases from V and 3 bases from J, with 12 bases in between. The germline CDR1 and CDR2 sequences are ENHRY and SYGVKD. The CDR3 runs to 14 residues. The CDR3 DNA follows: TGTGCCATCAGTGGGTCCACTGGGGACTATGGCTACACCTTC. The encoded protein is CAISGSTGDYGYTF.

The chain uses TRBV19 and TRBJ1-5, with 7 bases aligning to TRBD1. Germline trimming cut 6 bases from V and 5 bases from J; bases unmatched to any gene: 10. This CDR3 is built from 15 residues. Germline CDR1 reads LNHDA; CDR2 reads SQIVND (reference sequence). CDR3 sequence reads: CASSLIDRDDQPQHF. For the CDR3, the DNA is TGTGCCAGTAGCCTCATTGACAGGGATGATCAGCCCCAGCATTTT.